This record looks at one TCR beta chain sequence and its context. The V gene's germline CDR1 is LNHNV and CDR2 YYDKDF (reference sequence). The CDR3 spans 13 residues. Trimming shortened V by 1 base and J by 3 bases, and 4 bases separated the two germline ends. These data originate in a study of T-cell reconstitution after alpha-beta-depleted transplantation in children. The library targeted TCRbeta and was prepared with unique molecular identifiers. TCRdb independently ran MiXCR on the PCR reads; one entry per CDR3 protein. The sample records some 590,000 distinct CDR3 sequences, about 10% being singletons.

The material sequenced was PBMCs from the stem cell graft donor, taken from the stem cell graft. The TCR comes from a human donor who donated a stem cell graft to a child with acute myeloid leukemia. This chain uses TRBV15 with TRBJ2-1; D is unresolved. The CDR3 nucleotides are TGTGCCACCAGCAGAGGGTACTACAATGAGCAGTTCTTC. Protein product: CATSRGYYNEQFF.